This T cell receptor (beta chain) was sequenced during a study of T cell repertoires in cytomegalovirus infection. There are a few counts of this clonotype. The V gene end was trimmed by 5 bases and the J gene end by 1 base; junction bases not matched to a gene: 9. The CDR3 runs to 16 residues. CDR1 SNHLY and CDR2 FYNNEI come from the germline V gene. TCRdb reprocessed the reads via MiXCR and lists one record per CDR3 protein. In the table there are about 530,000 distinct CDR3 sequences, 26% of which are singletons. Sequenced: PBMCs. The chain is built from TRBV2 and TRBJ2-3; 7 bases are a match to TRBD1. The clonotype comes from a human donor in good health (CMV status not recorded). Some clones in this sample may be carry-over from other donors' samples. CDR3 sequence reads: CASSSRTGEGTDTQYF. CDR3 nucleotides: TGTGCCAGCAGTTCCCGGACAGGAGAGGGCACAGATACGCAGTATTTT.